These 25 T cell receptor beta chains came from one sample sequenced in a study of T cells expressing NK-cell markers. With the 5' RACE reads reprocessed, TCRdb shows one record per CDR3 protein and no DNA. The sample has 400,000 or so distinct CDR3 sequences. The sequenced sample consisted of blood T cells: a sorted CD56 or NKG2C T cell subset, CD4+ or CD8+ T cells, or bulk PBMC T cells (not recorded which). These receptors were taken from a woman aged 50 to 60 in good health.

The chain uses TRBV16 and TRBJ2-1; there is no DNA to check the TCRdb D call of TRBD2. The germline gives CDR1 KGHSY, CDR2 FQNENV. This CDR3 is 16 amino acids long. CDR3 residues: CASSPWTSGAYNEQFF.

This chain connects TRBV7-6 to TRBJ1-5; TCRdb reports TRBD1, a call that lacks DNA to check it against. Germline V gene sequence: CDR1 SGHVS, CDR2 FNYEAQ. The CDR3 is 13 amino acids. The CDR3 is CASSRGRGQPQHF.

CDR3 loop: CASSGASGSYNEQFF. The V call is TRBV27, the J call TRBJ2-1; with no DNA, the TCRdb D assignment of TRBD2 cannot be verified. CDR3 length: 15 residues. Germline CDR1 is MNHEY and CDR2 is SMNVEV (reference sequence).

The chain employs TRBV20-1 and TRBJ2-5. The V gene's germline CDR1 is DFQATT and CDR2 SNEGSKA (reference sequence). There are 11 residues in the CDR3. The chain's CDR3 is CSARGSETQYF.

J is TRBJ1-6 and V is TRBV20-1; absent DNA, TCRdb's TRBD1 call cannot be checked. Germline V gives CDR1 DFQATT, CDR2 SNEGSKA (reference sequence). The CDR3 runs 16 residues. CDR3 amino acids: CSARDPGRPWDSPLHF.

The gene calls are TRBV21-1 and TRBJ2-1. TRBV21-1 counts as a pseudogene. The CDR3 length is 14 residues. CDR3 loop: CASGSSTYRNEQFF.

CDR3 in amino acids: CASSIRGGTEAFF. This chain connects TRBV7-8 to TRBJ1-1; without DNA, the TCRdb call of TRBD1 cannot be checked. The CDR3 has 13 residues. Germline V CDR1 and CDR2: SGHVS, FQNEAQ. The whole variable domain, remainder taken from reference TRBV7-8 and TRBJ1-1, is GAGVSQSPRYKVAKRGQDVALRCDPISGHVSLFWYQQALGQGPEFLTYFQNEAQLDKSGLPSDRFFAERPEGSVSTLKIQRTQQEDSAVYLCASSIRGGTEAFFGQGTRLTVV.

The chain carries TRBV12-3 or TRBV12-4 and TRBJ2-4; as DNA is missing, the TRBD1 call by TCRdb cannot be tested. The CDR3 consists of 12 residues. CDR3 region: CASTGGGNIQYF.

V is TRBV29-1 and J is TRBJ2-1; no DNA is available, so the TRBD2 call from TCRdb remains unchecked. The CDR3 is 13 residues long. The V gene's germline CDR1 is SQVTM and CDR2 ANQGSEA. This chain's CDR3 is CSVTTSGRAGEFF.

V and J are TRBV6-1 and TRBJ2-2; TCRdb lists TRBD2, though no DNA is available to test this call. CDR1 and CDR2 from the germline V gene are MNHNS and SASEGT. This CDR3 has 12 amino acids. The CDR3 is CAGGVLAGELFF.

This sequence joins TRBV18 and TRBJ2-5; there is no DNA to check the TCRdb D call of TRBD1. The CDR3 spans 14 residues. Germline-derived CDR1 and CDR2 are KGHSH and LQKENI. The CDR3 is CASSPGQGYETQYF.

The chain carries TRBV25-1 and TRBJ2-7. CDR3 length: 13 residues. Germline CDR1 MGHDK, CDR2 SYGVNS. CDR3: CASSESTPYEQYF.

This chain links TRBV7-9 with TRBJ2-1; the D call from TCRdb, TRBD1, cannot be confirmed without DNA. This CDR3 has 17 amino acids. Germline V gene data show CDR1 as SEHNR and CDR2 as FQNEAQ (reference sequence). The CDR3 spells CASSFHQGASSYNEQFF.

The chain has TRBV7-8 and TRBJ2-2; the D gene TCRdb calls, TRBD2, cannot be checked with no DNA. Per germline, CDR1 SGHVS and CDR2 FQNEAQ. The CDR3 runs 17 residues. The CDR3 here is CASSLEILAGSGGELFF.

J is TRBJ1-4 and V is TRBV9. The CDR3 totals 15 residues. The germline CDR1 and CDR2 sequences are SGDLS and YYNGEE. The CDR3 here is CASSVDGMFGEKLFF.

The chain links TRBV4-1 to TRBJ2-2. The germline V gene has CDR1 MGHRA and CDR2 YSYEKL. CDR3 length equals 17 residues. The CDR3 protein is CASSHARRHVNTGELFF.

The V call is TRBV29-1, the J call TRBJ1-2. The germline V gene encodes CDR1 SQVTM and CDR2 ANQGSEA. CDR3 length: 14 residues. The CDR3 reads CSVEERVGLNGYTF.

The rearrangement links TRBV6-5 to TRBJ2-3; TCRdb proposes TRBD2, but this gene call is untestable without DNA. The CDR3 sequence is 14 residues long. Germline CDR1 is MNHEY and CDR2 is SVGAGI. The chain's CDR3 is CASRGLAGTDTQYF.

CDR3 loop: CASSEAVSSGNTIYF. This chain uses TRBV6-1 with TRBJ1-3. The CDR3 has 15 amino acids. Germline CDR1 is MNHNS and CDR2 is SASEGT.

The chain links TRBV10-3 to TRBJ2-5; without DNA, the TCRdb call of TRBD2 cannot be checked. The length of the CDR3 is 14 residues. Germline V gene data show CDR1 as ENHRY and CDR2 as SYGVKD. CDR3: CAISGVKGEETQYF.

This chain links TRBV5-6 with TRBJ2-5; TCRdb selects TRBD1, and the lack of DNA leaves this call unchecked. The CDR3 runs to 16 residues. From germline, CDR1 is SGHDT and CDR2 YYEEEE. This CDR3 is CASSLVWTGVEETQYF.

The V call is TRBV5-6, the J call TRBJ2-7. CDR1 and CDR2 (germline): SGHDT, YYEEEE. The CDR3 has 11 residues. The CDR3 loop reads CASSSGVRQYF.

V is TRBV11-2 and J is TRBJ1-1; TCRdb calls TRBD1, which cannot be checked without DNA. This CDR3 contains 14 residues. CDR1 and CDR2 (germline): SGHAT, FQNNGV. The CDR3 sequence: CASTWGGVNTEAFF. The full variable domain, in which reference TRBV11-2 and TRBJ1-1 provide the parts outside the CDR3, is EAGVAQSPRYKIIEKRQSVAFWCNPISGHATLYWYQQILGQGPKLLIQFQNNGVVDDSQLPKDRFSAERLKGVDSTLKIQPAKLEDSAVYLCASTWGGVNTEAFFGQGTRLTVV.

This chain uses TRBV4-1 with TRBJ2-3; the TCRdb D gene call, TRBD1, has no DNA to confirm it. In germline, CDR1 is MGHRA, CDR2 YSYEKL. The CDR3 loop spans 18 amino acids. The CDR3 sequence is CASSQVVSGTGVTDTQYF.

The CDR3 is CASSGLAGRARYNEQFF. The chain combines TRBV5-1 with TRBJ2-1; without DNA, the TCRdb call of TRBD2 cannot be checked. The germline CDR1 and CDR2 sequences are SGHRS and YFSETQ. The CDR3 is 17 residues long. The variable domain in full, completed from reference TRBV5-1 and TRBJ2-1, reads KAGVTQTPRYLIKTRGQQVTLSCSPISGHRSVSWYQQTPGQGLQFLFEYFSETQRNKGNFPGRFSGRQFSNSRSEMNVSTLELGDSALYLCASSGLAGRARYNEQFFGPGTRLTVL.